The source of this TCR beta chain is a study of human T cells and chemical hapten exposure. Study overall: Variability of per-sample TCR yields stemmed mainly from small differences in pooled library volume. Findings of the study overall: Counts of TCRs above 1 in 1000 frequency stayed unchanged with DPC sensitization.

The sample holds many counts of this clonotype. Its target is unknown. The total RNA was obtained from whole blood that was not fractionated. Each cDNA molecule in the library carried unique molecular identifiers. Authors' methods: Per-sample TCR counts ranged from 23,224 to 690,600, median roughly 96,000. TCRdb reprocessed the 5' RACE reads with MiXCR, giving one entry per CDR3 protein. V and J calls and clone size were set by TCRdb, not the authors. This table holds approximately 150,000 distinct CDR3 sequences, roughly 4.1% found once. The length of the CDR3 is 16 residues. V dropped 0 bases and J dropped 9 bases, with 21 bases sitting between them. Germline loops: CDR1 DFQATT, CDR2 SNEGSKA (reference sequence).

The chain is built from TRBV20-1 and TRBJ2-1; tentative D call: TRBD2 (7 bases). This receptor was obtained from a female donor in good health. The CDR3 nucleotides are TGCAGTGCTAGAGATCGTGTTAGAGGGGGGGTAATTGAGCAGTTCTTC. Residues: CSARDRVRGGVIEQFF.